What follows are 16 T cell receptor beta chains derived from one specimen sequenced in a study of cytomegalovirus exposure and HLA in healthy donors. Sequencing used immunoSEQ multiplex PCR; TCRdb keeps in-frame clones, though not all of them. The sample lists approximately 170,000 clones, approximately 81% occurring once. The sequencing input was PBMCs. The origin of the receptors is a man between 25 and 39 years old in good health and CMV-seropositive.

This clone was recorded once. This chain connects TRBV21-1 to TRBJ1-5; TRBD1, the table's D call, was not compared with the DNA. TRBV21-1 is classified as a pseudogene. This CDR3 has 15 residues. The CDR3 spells CASSKGETGNQPQHF. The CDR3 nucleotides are TGTGCCAGCAGCAAAGGAGAGACAGGGAATCAGCCCCAGCATTTT.

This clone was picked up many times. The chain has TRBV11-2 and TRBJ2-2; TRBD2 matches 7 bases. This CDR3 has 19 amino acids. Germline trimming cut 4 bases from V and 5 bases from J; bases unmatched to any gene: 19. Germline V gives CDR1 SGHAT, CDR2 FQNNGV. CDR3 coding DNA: TGTGCCAGCAGCTCCTCGATATACCGGGGGAGGGCCTTTACCGGGGAGCTGTTTTTT. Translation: CASSSSIYRGRAFTGELFF.

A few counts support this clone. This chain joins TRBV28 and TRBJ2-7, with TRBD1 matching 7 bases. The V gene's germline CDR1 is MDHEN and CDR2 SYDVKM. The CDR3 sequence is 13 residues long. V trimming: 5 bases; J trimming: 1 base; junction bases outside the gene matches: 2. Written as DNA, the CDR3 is TGTGCCAGCAGTCCGGGACAGTCCTACGAGCAGTACTTC. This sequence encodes CASSPGQSYEQYF.

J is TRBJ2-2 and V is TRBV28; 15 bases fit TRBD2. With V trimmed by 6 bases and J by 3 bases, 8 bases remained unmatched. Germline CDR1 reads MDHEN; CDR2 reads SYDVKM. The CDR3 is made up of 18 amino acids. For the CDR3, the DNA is TGTGCCAGCAGCCGGGGGACTAGCGGGAGGCCCTACACCGGGGAGCTGTTTTTT. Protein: CASSRGTSGRPYTGELFF.

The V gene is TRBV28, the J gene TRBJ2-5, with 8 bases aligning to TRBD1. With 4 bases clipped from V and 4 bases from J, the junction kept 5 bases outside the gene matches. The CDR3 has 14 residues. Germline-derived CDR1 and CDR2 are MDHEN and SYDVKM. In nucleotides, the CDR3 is TGTGCCAGCAGTTCTCCAGGGGGCGTAGAGACCCAGTACTTC. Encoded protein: CASSSPGGVETQYF. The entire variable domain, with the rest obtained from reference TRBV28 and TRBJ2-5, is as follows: DVKVTQSSRYLVKRTGEKVFLECVQDMDHENMFWYRQDPGLGLRLIYFSYDVKMKEKGDIPEGYSVSREKKERFSLILESASTNQTSMYLCASSSPGGVETQYFGPGTRLLVL.

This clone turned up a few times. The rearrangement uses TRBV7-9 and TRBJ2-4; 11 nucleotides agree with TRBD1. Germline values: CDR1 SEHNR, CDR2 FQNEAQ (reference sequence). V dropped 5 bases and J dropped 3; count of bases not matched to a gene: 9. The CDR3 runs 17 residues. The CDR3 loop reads CASSRDRGMTGKNIQYF. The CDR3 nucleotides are TGTGCCAGCAGCCGGGACAGGGGGATGACAGGCAAAAACATTCAGTACTTC.

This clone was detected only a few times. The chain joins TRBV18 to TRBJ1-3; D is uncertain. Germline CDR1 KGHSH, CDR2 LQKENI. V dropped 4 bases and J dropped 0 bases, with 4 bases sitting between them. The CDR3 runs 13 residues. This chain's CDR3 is CASSLSSGNTIYF. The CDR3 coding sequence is TGTGCCAGCTCACTGAGCTCTGGAAACACCATATATTTT. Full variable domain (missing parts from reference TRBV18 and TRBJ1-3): NAGVMQNPRHLVRRRGQEARLRCSPMKGHSHVYWYRQLPEEGLKFMVYLQKENIIDESGMPKERFSAEFPKEGPSILRIQQVVRGDSAAYFCASSLSSGNTIYFGEGSWLTVV.

CDR3 bases: TGTGCCAGCAGCGCACCTTCAGGGGTGATTTACACCGGGGAGCTGTTTTTT. Amino acids: CASSAPSGVIYTGELFF. The chain recombines TRBV9 with TRBJ2-2, with D possibly matching TRBD1 (6 bases). Germline V gene lookup returns CDR1 SGDLS and CDR2 YYNGEE. This CDR3 region has 17 residues. Between the trimmed V and J ends, which lost 3 bases and 3 bases, there was a span of 18 bases.

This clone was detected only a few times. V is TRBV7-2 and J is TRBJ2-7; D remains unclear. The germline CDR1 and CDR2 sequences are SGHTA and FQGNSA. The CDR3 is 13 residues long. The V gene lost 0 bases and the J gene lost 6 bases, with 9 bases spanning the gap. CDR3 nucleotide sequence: TGTGCCAGCAGCTTAGCCCCCAGCGCCGAGCAGTACTTC. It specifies CASSLAPSAEQYF.

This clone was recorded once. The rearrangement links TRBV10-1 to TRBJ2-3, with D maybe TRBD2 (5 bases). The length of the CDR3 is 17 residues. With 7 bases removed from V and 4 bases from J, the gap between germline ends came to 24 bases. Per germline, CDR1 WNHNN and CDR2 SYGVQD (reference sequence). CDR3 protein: CASMSESHTSWSDTQYF. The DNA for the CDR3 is TGCGCCAGCATGTCTGAATCCCATACTAGTTGGTCAGATACGCAGTATTTT.

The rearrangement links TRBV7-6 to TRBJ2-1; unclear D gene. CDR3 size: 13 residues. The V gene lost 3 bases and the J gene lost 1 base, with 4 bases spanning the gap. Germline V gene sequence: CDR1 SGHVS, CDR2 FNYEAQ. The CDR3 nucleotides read TGTGCCAGCAGCTTTGAGTCCTACAATGAGCAGTTCTTC. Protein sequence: CASSFESYNEQFF.

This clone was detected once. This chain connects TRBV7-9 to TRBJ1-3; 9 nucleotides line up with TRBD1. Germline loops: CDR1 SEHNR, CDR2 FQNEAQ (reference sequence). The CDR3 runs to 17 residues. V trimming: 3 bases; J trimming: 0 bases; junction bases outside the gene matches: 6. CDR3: CASSFPGQGISGNTIYF. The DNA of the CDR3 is TGTGCCAGCAGCTTTCCGGGACAGGGAATCTCTGGAAACACCATATATTTT.

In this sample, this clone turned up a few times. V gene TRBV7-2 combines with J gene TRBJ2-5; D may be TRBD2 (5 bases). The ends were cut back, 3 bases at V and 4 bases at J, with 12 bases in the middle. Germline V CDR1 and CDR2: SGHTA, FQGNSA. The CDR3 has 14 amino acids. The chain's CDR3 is CASSFGISGETQYF. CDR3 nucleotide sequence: TGTGCCAGCAGCTTCGGGATCTCGGGAGAGACCCAGTACTTC.

CDR3 protein: CASSLIGLSAGQFAGYTF. CDR3 in DNA: TGTGCCAGCAGCTTAATCGGTCTGAGTGCAGGACAGTTCGCGGGCTACACCTTC. This chain connects TRBV7-2 to TRBJ1-2; D is possibly TRBD1 (6 bases). The ends were cut back, 2 bases at V and 8 bases at J, with 27 bases in the middle. CDR3 length equals 18 residues. CDR1 and CDR2 (germline): SGHTA, FQGNSA.

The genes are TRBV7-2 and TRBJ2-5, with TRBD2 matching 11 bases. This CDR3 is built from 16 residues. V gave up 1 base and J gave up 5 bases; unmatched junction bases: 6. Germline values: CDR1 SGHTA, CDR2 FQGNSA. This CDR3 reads CASSLVLAGGWETQYF. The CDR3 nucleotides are TGTGCCAGCAGCTTAGTGCTAGCGGGGGGCTGGGAGACCCAGTACTTC.

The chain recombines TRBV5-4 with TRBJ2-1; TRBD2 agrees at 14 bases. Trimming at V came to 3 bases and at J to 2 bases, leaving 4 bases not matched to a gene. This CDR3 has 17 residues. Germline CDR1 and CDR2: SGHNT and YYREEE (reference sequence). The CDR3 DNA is TGTGCCAGCAGCTCCTCGACTAGCGGGGGGGCCTACAATGAGCAGTTCTTC. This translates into CASSSSTSGGAYNEQFF.